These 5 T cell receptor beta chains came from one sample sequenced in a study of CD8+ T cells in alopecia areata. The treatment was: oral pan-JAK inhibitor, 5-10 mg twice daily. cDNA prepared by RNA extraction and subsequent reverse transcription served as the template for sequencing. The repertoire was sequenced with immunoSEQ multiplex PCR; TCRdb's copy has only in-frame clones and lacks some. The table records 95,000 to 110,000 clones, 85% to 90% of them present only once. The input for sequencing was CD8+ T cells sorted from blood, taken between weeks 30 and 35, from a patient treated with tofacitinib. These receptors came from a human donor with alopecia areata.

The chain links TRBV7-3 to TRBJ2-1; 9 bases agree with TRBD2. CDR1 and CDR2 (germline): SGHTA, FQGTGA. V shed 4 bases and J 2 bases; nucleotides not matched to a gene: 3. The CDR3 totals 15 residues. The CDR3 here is CASSSAGGAYNEQFF. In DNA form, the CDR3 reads TGTGCCAGCAGCTCAGCGGGAGGCGCCTACAATGAGCAGTTCTTC.

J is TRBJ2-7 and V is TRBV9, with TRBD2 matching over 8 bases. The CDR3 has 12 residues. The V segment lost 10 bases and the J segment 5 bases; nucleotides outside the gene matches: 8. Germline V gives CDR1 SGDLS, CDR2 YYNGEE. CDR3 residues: CAGRGGKNEQYF. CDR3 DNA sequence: TGTGCCGGACGCGGGGGGAAAAACGAGCAGTACTTC.

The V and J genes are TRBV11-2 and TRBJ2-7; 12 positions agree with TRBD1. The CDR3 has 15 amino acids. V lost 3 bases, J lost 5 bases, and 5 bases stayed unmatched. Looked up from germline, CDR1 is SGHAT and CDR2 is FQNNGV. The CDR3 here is CASSFRDRGLDEQYF. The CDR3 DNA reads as TGTGCCAGCAGCTTCCGGGACAGGGGGCTCGACGAGCAGTACTTC.

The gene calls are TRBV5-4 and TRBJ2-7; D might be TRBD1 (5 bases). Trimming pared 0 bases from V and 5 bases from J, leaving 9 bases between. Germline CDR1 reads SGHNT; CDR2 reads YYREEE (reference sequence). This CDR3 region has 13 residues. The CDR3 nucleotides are TGTGCCAGCAGCTTGGAAGGGGCCCACGAGCAGTACTTC. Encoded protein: CASSLEGAHEQYF.

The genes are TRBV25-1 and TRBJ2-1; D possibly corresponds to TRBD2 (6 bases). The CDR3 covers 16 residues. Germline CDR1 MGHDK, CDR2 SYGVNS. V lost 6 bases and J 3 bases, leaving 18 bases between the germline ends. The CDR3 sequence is CASSPPVGRGYNEQFF. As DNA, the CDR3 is TGTGCCAGCAGCCCCCCGGTAGGGCGGGGCTACAATGAGCAGTTCTTC.